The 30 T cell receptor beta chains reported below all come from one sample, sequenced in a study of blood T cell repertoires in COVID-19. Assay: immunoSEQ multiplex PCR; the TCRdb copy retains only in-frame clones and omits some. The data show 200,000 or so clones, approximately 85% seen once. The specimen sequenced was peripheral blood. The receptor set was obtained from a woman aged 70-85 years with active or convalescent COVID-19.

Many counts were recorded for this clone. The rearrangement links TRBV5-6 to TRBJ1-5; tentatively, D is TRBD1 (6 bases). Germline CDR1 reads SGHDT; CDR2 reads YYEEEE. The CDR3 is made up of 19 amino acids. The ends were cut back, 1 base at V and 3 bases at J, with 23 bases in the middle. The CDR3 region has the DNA TGTGCCAGCAGCTTGTGGAGGGGTCAGGGGAGGGTTGACAATCAGCCCCAGCATTTT. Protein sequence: CASSLWRGQGRVDNQPQHF.

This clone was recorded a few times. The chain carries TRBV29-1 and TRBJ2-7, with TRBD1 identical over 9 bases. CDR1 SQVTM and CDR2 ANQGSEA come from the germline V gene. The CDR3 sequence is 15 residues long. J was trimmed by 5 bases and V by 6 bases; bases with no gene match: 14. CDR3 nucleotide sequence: TGCAGCGTGACCCCGGGGACAGGGAATCCGGACGAGCAGTACTTC. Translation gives CSVTPGTGNPDEQYF.

The CDR3 region has the DNA TGTGCCAGCAGCCAGGCAGGGCCCGACACTGAAGCTTTCTTT. It is translated as CASSQAGPDTEAFF. The chain is built from TRBV14 and TRBJ1-1; D may be TRBD1 (5 bases). Germline V gene sequence: CDR1 SGHDN, CDR2 FVKESK. With 3 bases removed from V and 3 bases from J, the gap between germline ends came to 11 bases. The length of the CDR3 is 14 residues.

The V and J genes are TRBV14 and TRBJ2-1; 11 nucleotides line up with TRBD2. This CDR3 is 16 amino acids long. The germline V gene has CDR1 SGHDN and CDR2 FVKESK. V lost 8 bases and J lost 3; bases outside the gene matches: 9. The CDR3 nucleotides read TGTGCCAGCCAAACTTCGGGACTAGCGGACTACAATGAGCAGTTCTTC. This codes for CASQTSGLADYNEQFF. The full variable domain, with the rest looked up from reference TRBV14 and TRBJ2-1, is EAGVTQFPSHSVIEKGQTVTLRCDPISGHDNLYWYRRVMGKEIKFLLHFVKESKQDESGMPNNRFLAERTGGTYSTLKVQPAELEDSGVYFCASQTSGLADYNEQFFGPGTRLTVL.

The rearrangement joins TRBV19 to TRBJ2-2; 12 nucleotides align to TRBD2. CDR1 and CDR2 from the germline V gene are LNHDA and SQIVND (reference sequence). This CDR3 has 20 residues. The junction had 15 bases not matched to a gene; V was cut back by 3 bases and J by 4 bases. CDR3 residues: CASSIRLAGVGGLGTGELFF. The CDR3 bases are TGTGCCAGTAGTATTCGACTAGCGGGAGTCGGGGGTTTAGGCACCGGGGAGCTGTTTTTT.

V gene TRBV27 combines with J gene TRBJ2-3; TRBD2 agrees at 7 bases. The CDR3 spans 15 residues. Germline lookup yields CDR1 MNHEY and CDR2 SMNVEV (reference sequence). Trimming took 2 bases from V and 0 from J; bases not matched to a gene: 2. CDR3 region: CASSLGGRSTDTQYF. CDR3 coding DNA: TGTGCCAGCAGTTTAGGCGGGAGAAGCACAGATACGCAGTATTTT.

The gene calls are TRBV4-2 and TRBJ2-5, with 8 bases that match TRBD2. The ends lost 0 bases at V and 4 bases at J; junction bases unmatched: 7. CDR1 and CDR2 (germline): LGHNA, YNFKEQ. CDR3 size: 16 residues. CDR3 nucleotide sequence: TGTGCCAGCAGCCAAGAGAGCGGACTAGCAGTAGAGACCCAGTACTTC. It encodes CASSQESGLAVETQYF.

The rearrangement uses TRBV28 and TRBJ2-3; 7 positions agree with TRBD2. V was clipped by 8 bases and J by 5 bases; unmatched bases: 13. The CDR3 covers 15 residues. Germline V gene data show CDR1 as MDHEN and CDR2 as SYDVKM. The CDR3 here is CASRGAGDLGDTQYF. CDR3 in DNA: TGTGCCAGCCGCGGGGCGGGAGACTTGGGAGATACGCAGTATTTT.

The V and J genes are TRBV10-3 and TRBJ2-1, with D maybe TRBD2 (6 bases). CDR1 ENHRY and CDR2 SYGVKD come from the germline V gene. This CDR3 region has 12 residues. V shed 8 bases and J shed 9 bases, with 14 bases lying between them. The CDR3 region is CAIGRGPLEQFF. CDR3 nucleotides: TGTGCCATCGGGCGGGGCCCGCTTGAGCAGTTCTTC.

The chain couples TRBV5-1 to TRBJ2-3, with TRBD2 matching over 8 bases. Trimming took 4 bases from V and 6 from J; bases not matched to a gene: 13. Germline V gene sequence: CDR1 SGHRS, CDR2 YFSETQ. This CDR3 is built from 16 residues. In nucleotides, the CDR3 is TGCGCCAGCAGCCCGAGGGCGGGAGGCCTTTCGGATACGCAGTATTTT. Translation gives CASSPRAGGLSDTQYF.

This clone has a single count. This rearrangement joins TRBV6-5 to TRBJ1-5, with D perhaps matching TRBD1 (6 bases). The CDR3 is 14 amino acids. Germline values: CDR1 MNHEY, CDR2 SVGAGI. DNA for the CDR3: TGTGCAACCGGGACACTGTATAGCAATCAGCCCCAGCATTTT. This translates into CATGTLYSNQPQHF.

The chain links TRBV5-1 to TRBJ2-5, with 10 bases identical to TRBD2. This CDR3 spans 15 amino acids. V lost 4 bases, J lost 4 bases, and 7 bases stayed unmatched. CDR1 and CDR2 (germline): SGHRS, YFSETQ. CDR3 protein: CASSPWTSGRETQYF. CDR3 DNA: TGCGCCAGCAGCCCGTGGACTAGCGGAAGAGAGACCCAGTACTTC.

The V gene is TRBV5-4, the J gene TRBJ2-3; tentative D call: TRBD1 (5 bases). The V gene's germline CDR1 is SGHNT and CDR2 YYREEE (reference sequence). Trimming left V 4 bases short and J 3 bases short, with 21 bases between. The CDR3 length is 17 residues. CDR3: CASSPSDSLKRTDTQYF. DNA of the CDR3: TGTGCCAGCAGCCCCTCCGACAGTCTGAAAAGAACAGATACGCAGTATTTT.

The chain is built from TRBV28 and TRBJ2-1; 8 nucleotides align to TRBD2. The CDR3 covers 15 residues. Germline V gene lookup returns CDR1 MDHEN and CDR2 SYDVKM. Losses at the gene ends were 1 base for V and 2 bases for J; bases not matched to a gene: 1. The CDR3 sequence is CASSLLAGTYNEQFF. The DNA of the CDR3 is TGTGCCAGCAGTTTATTAGCGGGGACCTACAATGAGCAGTTCTTC.

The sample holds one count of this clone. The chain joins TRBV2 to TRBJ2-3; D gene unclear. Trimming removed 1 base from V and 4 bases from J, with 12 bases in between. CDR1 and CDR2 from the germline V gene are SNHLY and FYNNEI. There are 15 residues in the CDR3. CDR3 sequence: CASSEGISAPDTQYF. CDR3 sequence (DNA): TGTGCCAGCAGTGAAGGTATATCCGCGCCAGATACGCAGTATTTT. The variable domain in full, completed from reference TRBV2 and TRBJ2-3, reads EPEVTQTPSHQVTQMGQEVILRCVPISNHLYFYWYRQILGQKVEFLVSFYNNEISEKSEIFDDQFSVERPDGSNFTLKIRSTKLEDSAMYFCASSEGISAPDTQYFGPGTRLTVL.

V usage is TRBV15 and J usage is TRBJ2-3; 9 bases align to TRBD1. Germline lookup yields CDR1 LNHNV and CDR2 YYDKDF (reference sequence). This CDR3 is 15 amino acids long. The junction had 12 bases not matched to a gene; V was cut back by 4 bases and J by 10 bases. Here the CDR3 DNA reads TGTGCCACCAGCACCGAAGGACAGGGGAAGATTGCGCAGTATTTT. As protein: CATSTEGQGKIAQYF.

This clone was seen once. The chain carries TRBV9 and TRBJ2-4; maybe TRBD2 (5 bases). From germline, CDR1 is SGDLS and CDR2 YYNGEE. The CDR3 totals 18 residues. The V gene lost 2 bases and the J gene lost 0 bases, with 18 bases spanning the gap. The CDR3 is CASSVGPRAELAKNIQYF. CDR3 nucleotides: TGTGCCAGCAGCGTCGGACCGCGGGCTGAACTAGCCAAAAACATTCAGTACTTC. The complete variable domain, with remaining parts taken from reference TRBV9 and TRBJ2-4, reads DSGVTQTPKHLITATGQRVTLRCSPRSGDLSVYWYQQSLDQGLQFLIQYYNGEERAKGNILERFSAQQFPDLHSELNLSSLELGDSALYFCASSVGPRAELAKNIQYFGAGTRLSVL.

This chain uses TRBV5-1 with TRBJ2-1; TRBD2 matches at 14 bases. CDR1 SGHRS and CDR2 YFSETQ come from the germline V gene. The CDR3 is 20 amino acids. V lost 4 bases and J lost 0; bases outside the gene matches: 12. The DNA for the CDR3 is TGCGCCAGCAGCACCGGGACTAGCGGGAGAGGAAGTGGCTCCTACAATGAGCAGTTCTTC. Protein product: CASSTGTSGRGSGSYNEQFF.

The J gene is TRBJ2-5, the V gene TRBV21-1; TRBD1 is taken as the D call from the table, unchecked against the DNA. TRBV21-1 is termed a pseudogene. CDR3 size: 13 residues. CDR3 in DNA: TGTGCCAGGGGGACAGGGGTAAAAGAGACCCAGTACTTC. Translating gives CARGTGVKETQYF.

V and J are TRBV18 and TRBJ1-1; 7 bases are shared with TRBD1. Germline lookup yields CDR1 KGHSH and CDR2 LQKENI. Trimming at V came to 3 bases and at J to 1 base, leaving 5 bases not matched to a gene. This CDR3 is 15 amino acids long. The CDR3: CASSPPPGGNTEAFF. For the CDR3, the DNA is TGTGCCAGCTCACCCCCTCCAGGGGGGAACACTGAAGCTTTCTTT. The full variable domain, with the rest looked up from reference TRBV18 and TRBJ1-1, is NAGVMQNPRHLVRRRGQEARLRCSPMKGHSHVYWYRQLPEEGLKFMVYLQKENIIDESGMPKERFSAEFPKEGPSILRIQQVVRGDSAAYFCASSPPPGGNTEAFFGQGTRLTVV.

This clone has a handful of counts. The CDR3 DNA follows: TGTGCCAGCAGCAGCGGGACAGGTCAGCCCCAGCATTTT. Translated, it gives CASSSGTGQPQHF. The chain combines TRBV5-6 with TRBJ1-5, with 8 bases matching TRBD1. The CDR3 is made up of 13 amino acids. J lost 6 bases, V lost 4 bases, and 3 bases had no gene match. Germline V gives CDR1 SGHDT, CDR2 YYEEEE.

CDR3 nucleotides: TGTGCCTGGAGGGCGGGGTCGAGGTACAATGAGCAGTTCTTC. Its protein product is CAWRAGSRYNEQFF. The chain joins TRBV30 to TRBJ2-1; TRBD2 might be the D (6 bases). Per germline, CDR1 GTSNPN and CDR2 SVGIG (reference sequence). V lost 3 bases to trimming and J lost 4 bases, with 13 bases between them. The CDR3 is made up of 14 amino acids.

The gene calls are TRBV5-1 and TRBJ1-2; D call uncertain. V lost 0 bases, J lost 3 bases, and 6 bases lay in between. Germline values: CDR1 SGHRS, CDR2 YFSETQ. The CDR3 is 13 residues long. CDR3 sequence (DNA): TGCGCCAGCAGCTTGGGGCGGGACTATGGCTACACCTTC. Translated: CASSLGRDYGYTF.

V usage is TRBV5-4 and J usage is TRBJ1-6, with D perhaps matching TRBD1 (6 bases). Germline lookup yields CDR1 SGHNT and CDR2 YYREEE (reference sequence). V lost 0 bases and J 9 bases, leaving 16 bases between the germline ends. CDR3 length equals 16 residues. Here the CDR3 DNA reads TGTGCCAGCAGCTTGGGCAGGGGAATTTCCAGTTCACCCCTCCACTTT. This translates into CASSLGRGISSSPLHF.

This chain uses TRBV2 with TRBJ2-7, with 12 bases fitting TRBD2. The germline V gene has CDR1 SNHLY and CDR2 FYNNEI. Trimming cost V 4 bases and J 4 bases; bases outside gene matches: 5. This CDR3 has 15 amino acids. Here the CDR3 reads CASSVTSGSYYEQYF. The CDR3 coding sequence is TGTGCCAGCAGTGTGACTAGCGGGAGTTATTACGAGCAGTACTTC.

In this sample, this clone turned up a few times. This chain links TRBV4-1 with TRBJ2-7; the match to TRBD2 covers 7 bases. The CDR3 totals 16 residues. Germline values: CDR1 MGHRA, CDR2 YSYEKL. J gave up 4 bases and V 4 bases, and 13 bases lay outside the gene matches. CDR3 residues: CASSLSGGGTLYEQYF. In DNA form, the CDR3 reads TGCGCCAGCAGCCTATCGGGCGGGGGAACTTTATACGAGCAGTACTTC.

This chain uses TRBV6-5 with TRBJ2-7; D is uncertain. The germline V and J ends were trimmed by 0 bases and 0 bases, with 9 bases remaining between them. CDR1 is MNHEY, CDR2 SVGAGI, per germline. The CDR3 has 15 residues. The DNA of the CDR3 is TGTGCCAGCAGTTACTCGTTGAGCGTCTCCTACGAGCAGTACTTC. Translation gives CASSYSLSVSYEQYF.

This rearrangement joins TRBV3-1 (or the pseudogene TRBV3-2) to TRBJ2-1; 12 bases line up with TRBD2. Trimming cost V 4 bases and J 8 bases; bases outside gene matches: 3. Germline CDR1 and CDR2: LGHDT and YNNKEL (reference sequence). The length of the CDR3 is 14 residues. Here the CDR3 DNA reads TGTGCCAGCAGCCTCTGGACTAGCGGGGATGAGCAGTTCTTC. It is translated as CASSLWTSGDEQFF.

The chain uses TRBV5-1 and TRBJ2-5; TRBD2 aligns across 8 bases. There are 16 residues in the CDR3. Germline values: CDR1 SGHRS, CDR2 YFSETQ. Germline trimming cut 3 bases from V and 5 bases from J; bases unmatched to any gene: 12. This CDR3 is CASSSAGGATRETQYF. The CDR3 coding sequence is TGCGCCAGCAGCTCGGCCGGGGGGGCCACCCGGGAGACCCAGTACTTC. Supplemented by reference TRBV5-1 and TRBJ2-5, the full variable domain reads KAGVTQTPRYLIKTRGQQVTLSCSPISGHRSVSWYQQTPGQGLQFLFEYFSETQRNKGNFPGRFSGRQFSNSRSEMNVSTLELGDSALYLCASSSAGGATRETQYFGPGTRLLVL.

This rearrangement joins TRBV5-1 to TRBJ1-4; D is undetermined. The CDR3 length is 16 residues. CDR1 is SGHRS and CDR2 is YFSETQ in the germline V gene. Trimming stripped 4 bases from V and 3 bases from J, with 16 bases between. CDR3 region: CASSLPSSEANEKLFF. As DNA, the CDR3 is TGCGCCAGCAGCCTTCCCAGCTCGGAGGCTAATGAAAAACTGTTTTTT.